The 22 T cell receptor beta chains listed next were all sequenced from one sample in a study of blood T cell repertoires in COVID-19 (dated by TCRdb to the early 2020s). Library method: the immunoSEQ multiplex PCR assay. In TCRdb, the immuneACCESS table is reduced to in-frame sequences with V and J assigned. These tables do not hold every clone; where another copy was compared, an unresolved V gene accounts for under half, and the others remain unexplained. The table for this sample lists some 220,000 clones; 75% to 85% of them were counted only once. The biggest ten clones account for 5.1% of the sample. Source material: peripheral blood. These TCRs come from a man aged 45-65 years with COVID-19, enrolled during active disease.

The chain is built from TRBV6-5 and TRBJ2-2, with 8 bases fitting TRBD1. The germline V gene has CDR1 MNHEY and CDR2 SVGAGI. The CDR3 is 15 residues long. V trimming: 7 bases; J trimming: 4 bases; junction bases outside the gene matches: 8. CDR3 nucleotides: TGTGCCAGCACCCGTGGACAGGGTGGCACCGGGGAGCTGTTTTTT. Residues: CASTRGQGGTGELFF.

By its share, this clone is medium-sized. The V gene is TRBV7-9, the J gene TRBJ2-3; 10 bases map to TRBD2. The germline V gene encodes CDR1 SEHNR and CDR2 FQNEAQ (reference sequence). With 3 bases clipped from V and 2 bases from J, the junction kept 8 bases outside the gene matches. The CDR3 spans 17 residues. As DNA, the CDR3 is TGTGCCAGCAGCTTGTATAGCGGGGGGCCTTCCACAGATACGCAGTATTTT. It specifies CASSLYSGGPSTDTQYF.

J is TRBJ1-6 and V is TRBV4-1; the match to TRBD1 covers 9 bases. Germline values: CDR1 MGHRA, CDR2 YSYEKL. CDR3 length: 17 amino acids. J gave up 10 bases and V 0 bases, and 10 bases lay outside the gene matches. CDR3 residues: CASSQESQGQGRSPLHF. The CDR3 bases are TGCGCCAGCAGCCAAGAAAGTCAAGGACAGGGGAGGTCACCCCTCCACTTT.

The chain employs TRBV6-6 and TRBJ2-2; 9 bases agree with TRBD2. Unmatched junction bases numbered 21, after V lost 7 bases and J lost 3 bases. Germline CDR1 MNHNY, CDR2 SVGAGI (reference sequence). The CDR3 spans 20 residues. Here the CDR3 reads CASTRPPIGGGARDTGELFF. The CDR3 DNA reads TGTGCCAGCACTCGCCCGCCCATTGGCGGGGGGGCCCGTGACACCGGGGAGCTGTTTTTT.

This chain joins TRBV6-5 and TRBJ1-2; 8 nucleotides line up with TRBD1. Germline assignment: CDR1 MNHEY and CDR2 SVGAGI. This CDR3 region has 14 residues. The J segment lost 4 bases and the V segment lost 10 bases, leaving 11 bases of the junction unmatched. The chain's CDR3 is CATLSADRVYGYTF. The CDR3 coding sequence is TGTGCCACCCTAAGTGCGGACAGGGTCTATGGCTACACCTTC.

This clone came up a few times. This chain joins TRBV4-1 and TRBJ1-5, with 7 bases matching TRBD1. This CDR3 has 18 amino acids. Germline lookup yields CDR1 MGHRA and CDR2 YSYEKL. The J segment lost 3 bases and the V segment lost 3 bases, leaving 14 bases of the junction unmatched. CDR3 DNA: TGCGCCAGCAGCCAGAGATTAGAGTTAACAGGGGTCAATCAGCCCCAGCATTTT. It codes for CASSQRLELTGVNQPQHF.

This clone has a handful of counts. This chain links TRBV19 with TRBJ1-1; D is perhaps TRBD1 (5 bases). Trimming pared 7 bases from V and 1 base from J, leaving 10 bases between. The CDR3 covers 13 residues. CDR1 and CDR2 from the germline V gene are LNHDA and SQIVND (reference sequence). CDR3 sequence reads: CASTQGGNTEAFF. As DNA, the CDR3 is TGTGCCAGTACCCAGGGAGGGAACACTGAAGCTTTCTTT. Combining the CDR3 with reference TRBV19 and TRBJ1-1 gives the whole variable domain DGGITQSPKYLFRKEGQNVTLSCEQNLNHDAMYWYRQDPGQGLRLIYYSQIVNDFQKGDIAEGYSVSREKKESFPLTVTSAQKNPTAFYLCASTQGGNTEAFFGQGTRLTVV.

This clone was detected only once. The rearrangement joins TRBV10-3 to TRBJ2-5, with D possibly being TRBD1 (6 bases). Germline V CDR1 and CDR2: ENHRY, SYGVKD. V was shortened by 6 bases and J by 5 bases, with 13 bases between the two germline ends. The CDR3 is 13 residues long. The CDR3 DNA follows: TGTGCCATCAGCCCTGGACAGATCGAGACCCAGTACTTC. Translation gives CAISPGQIETQYF.

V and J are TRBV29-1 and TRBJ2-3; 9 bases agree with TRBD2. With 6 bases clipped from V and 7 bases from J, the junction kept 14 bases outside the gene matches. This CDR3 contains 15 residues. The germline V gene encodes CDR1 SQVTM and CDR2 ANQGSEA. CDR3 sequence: CSVILLAGTTNTQYF. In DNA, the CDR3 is TGCAGCGTGATCTTGCTAGCGGGGACAACGAATACGCAGTATTTT.

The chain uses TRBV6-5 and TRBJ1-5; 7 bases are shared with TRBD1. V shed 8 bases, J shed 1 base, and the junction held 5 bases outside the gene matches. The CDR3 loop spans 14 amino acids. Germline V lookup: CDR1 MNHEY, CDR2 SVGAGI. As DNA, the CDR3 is TGTGCCAGCCAAAAGGGACAGAGCAATCAGCCCCAGCATTTT. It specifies CASQKGQSNQPQHF.

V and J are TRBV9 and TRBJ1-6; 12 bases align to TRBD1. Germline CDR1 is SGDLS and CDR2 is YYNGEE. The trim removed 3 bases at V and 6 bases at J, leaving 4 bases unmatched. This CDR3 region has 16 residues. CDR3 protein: CASSAGTGGFNSPLHF. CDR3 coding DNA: TGTGCCAGCAGCGCAGGGACAGGGGGCTTTAATTCACCCCTCCACTTT.

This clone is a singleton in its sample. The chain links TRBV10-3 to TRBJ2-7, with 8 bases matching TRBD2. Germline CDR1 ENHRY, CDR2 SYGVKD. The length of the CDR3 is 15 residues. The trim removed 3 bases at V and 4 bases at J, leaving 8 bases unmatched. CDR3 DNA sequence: TGTGCCATCAGTGATTCGCGCGGGGGGTCGTACGAGCAGTACTTC. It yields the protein CAISDSRGGSYEQYF.

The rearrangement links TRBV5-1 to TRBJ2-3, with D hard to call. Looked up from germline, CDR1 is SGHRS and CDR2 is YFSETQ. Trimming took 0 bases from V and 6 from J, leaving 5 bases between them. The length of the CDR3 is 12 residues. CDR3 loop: CASSLALDTQYF. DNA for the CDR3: TGCGCCAGCAGCTTGGCCTTGGATACGCAGTATTTT.

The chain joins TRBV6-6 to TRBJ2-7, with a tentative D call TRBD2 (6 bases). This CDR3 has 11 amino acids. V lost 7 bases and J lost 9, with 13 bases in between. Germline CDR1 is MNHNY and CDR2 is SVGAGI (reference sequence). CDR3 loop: CASTLGGGQYF. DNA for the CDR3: TGTGCCAGCACCCTCGGGGGAGGGCAGTACTTC.

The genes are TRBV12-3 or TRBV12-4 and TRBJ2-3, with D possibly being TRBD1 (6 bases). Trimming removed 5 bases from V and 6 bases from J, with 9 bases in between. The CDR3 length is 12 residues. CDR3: CASSAGADTQYF. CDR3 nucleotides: TGTGCCAGCAGTGCAGGGGCGGATACGCAGTATTTT.

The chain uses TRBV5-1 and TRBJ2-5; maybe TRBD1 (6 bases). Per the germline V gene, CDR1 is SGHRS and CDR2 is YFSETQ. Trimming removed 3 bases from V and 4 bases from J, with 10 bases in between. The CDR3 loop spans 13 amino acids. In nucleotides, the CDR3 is TGCGCCAGCAGCTCTGGACAGACAGAGACCCAGTACTTC. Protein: CASSSGQTETQYF.

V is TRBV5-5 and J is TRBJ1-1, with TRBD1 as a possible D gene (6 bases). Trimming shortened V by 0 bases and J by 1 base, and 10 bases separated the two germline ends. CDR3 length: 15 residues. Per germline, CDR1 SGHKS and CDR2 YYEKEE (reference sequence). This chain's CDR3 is CASSLAGEGNTEAFF. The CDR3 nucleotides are TGTGCCAGCAGCTTGGCAGGGGAGGGGAACACTGAAGCTTTCTTT.

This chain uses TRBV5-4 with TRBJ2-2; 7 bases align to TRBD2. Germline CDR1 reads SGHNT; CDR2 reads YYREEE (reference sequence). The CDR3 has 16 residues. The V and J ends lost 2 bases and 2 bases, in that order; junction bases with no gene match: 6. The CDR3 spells CASSLPGTTNTGELFF. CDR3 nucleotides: TGTGCCAGCAGCTTACCGGGGACTACCAACACCGGGGAGCTGTTTTTT.

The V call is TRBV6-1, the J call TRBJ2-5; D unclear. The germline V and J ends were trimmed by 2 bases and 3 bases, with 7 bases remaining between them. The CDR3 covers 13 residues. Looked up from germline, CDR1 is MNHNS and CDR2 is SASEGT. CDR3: CASSEWQEETQYF. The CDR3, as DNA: TGTGCCAGCAGTGAATGGCAAGAAGAGACCCAGTACTTC.

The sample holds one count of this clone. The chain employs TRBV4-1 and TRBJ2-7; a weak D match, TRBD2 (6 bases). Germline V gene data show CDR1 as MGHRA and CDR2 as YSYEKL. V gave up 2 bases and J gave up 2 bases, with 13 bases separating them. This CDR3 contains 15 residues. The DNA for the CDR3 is TGCGCCAGCAGCCAAAACGTGGGGGGAACCTACGAGCAGTACTTC. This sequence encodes CASSQNVGGTYEQYF.

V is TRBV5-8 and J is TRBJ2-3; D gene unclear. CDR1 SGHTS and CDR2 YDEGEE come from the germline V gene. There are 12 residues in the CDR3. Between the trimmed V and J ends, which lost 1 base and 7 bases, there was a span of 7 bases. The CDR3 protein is CASSLYQYTQYF. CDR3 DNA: TGTGCCAGCAGCTTGTACCAGTATACGCAGTATTTT.

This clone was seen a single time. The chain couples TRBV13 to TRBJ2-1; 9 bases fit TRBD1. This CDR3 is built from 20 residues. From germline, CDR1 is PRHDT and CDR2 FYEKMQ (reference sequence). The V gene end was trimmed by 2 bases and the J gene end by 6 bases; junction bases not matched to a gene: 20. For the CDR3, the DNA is TGTGCCAGCAGCTTACTAGTTCGGACAGGGGTCCTCACGGGGGTCAATGAGCAGTTCTTC. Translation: CASSLLVRTGVLTGVNEQFF. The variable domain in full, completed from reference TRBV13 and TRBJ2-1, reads AAGVIQSPRHLIKEKRETATLKCYPIPRHDTVYWYQQGPGQDPQFLISFYEKMQSDKGSIPDRFSAQQFSDYHSELNMSSLELGDSALYFCASSLLVRTGVLTGVNEQFFGPGTRLTVL.